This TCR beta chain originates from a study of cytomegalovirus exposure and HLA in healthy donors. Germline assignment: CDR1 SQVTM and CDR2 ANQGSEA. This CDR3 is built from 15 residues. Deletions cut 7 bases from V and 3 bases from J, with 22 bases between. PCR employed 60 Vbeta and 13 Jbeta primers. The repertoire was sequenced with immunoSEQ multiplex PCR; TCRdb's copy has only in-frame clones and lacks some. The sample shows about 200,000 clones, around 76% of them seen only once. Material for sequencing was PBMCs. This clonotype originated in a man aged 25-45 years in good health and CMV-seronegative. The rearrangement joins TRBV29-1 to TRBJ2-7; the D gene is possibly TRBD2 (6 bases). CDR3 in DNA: TGCAGCGCCCAGACGTGGGACTCAAAAAGCTACGAGCAGTACTTC. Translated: CSAQTWDSKSYEQYF.